Following are 7 T cell receptor beta chains from one sample sequenced in a study of CD8+ T cells in alopecia areata. Sequencing relied on a cDNA template that was reverse transcribed from extracted RNA. Produced via immunoSEQ multiplex PCR; TCRdb's table is partial and in-frame only. The sample contains around 190,000 clones, roughly 60% of which appear only once. Treatment denoted: oral pan-JAK inhibitor, 5-10 mg twice daily. The material sequenced was CD4+ T cells sorted from blood, taken at week 24, from a patient treated with tofacitinib. These receptor sequences come from a human donor with alopecia areata.

This sequence joins TRBV29-1 and TRBJ2-7; the D is unclear. Trimming cost V 3 bases and J 0 bases, with 18 bases left between them. Germline V gives CDR1 SQVTM, CDR2 ANQGSEA. This CDR3 spans 16 amino acids. The CDR3 DNA reads TGCAGCGTTGAGAGTAGTGGAAGACACAGCTCCTACGAGCAGTACTTC. It encodes CSVESSGRHSSYEQYF.

This chain connects TRBV9 to TRBJ1-2, with 7 bases identical to TRBD1. Per germline, CDR1 SGDLS and CDR2 YYNGEE. The CDR3 is made up of 15 amino acids. V lost 1 base, J lost 7 bases, and 10 bases stayed unmatched. The CDR3 is CASSVSGTAKGGYTF. DNA for the CDR3: TGTGCCAGCAGCGTATCCGGGACAGCGAAGGGTGGCTACACCTTC.

This clone has only a few counts. The chain recombines TRBV20-1 with TRBJ1-1; no clear D gene. The V gene's germline CDR1 is DFQATT and CDR2 SNEGSKA (reference sequence). The CDR3 sequence is 10 residues long. V dropped 1 base and J dropped 11 bases, with 8 bases sitting between them. The CDR3 region is CSARGDKAFF. The CDR3, as DNA: TGCAGTGCTAGAGGTGACAAGGCTTTCTTT.

V usage is TRBV5-6 and J usage is TRBJ2-3; D unclear. Germline CDR1 is SGHDT and CDR2 is YYEEEE. CDR3 length equals 13 residues. V was clipped by 4 bases and J by 2 bases, with 8 bases between them. The CDR3 coding sequence is TGTGCCAGCAGCAATAAGGACACAGATACGCAGTATTTT. Translation gives CASSNKDTDTQYF.

The gene calls are TRBV30 and TRBJ1-1; the D is unclear. Germline CDR1 GTSNPN, CDR2 SVGIG (reference sequence). V lost 2 bases, J lost 7 bases, and 8 bases lay in between. The CDR3 runs to 11 residues. In nucleotides, the CDR3 is TGTGCCTGGAGTTCCCGGGATGAAGCTTTCTTT. It is translated as CAWSSRDEAFF.

This chain joins TRBV5-1 and TRBJ2-6; 9 positions match TRBD1. V shed 4 bases, J shed 0 bases, and the junction held 2 bases outside the gene matches. The CDR3 contains 16 residues. The germline V gene encodes CDR1 SGHRS and CDR2 YFSETQ. CDR3 amino acids: CASSMTGGSGANVLTF. The CDR3 DNA sequence: TGCGCCAGCAGCATGACAGGGGGCTCTGGGGCCAACGTCCTGACTTTC. Using reference TRBV5-1 and TRBJ2-6 for the parts outside the CDR3, the full variable domain is KAGVTQTPRYLIKTRGQQVTLSCSPISGHRSVSWYQQTPGQGLQFLFEYFSETQRNKGNFPGRFSGRQFSNSRSEMNVSTLELGDSALYLCASSMTGGSGANVLTFGAGSRLTVL.

This clone was seen at least ten times. The chain has TRBV5-1 and TRBJ1-1, with 7 bases matching TRBD1. The CDR3 runs 14 residues. V lost 3 bases to trimming and J lost 2 bases; unmatched junction nucleotides: 4. In germline, CDR1 is SGHRS, CDR2 YFSETQ. DNA of the CDR3: TGCGCCAGCAGCTCGACAGGGAAAAACACTGAAGCTTTCTTT. Its protein is CASSSTGKNTEAFF.